The 8 T cell receptor beta chains presented below share a single source sample, sequenced in a study of identical twins. MiXCR, applied by TCRdb to the 5' RACE reads, yields one record per CDR3 protein. Here the sample spans roughly 690,000 distinct CDR3 sequences, approximately 6% being singletons. The sample comprised naive T cells sorted from blood. These receptors all stem from a man aged 18 to 29 in good health.

This clonotype was detected many times. The V call is TRBV12-3 or TRBV12-4, the J call TRBJ2-3; D gene ambiguous. V gave up 2 bases and J gave up 4 bases, with 13 bases separating them. CDR3 length: 15 residues. For the CDR3, the DNA is TGTGCCAGCAGTTTATCGGGCCTGCACGCAGATACGCAGTATTTT. It is translated as CASSLSGLHADTQYF.

This clonotype has at least ten counts. The V and J genes are TRBV7-2 and TRBJ2-5, with TRBD1 identical over 8 bases. Germline V gene sequence: CDR1 SGHTA, CDR2 FQGNSA. This CDR3 has 14 residues. V lost 5 bases to trimming and J lost 5 bases; unmatched junction nucleotides: 7. The CDR3 protein is CASSTGTGTETQYF. Written as DNA, the CDR3 is TGTGCCAGCAGCACAGGGACAGGAACCGAGACCCAGTACTTC.

This clonotype was observed many times. The V gene is TRBV27, the J gene TRBJ2-3; D is uncertain. Per the germline V gene, CDR1 is MNHEY and CDR2 is SMNVEV (reference sequence). Trimming took 0 bases from V and 6 from J, leaving 10 bases between them. This CDR3 has 14 residues. CDR3 sequence (DNA): TGTGCCAGCAGTTTATCGATAGGTGTGGATACGCAGTATTTT. Its translation is CASSLSIGVDTQYF.

V is TRBV7-9 and J is TRBJ2-7; D unclear. V lost 4 bases to trimming and J lost 4 bases, with 14 bases between them. CDR1 is SEHNR, CDR2 FQNEAQ, per germline (reference sequence). The CDR3 is 14 amino acids. The CDR3 nucleotides are TGTGCCAGCAGCTCCTCAAGGTCCCTTTACGAGCAGTACTTC. Protein: CASSSSRSLYEQYF.

This rearrangement joins TRBV28 to TRBJ2-1, with D perhaps TRBD2 (5 bases). The germline V gene encodes CDR1 MDHEN and CDR2 SYDVKM. The CDR3 runs to 17 residues. The V end lost 1 base, the J end lost 0 bases, and 13 bases lay between the germline ends. The CDR3 loop reads CASSLFVTGSSYNEQFF. The CDR3 DNA follows: TGTGCCAGCAGTTTATTCGTTACGGGGAGCTCCTACAATGAGCAGTTCTTC.

This clonotype was detected ten times or more. V and J are TRBV18 and TRBJ2-4; 7 positions match TRBD2. CDR1 and CDR2 (germline): KGHSH, LQKENI. V shed 7 bases and J 1 base; nucleotides not matched to a gene: 10. This CDR3 comprises 16 residues. CDR3 coding DNA: TGTGCCAGCTGTGGAAGCGGGATCTTGGCCAAAAACATTCAGTACTTC. Translated: CASCGSGILAKNIQYF.

CDR3 sequence reads: CSARTSGRDYNEQFF. CDR3 DNA sequence: TGCAGTGCCCGGACTAGCGGGAGGGACTACAATGAGCAGTTCTTC. The rearrangement links TRBV20-1 to TRBJ2-1; 15 bases are shared with TRBD2. The ends lost 6 bases at V and 3 bases at J; junction bases unmatched: 3. CDR1 and CDR2 (germline): DFQATT, SNEGSKA (reference sequence). The CDR3 has 15 amino acids.

This clonotype came up many times. V is TRBV4-2 and J is TRBJ1-1; 7 positions match TRBD1. The V and J ends lost 3 bases and 3 bases, in that order; junction bases with no gene match: 4. The CDR3 runs 14 residues. Germline values: CDR1 LGHNA, CDR2 YNFKEQ. In DNA, the CDR3 is TGTGCCAGCAGCCATCCAACAGGGGACACTGAAGCTTTCTTT. This gives the protein CASSHPTGDTEAFF.